The 29 T cell receptor beta chains in this list originate from one sample, sequenced in a study of shared clonotypes between healthy human individuals. Sequencing was performed with immunoSEQ multiplex PCR; in TCRdb, only in-frame clones are kept and a portion is missing. The table has over a million clones, 70% to 80% seen once. What was sequenced was memory CD4+ T cells sorted from blood. Subset noted: CD45RA-negative fraction. These receptors originate from a man between 18 and 29 years old in good health.

This clone appeared a few times. The rearrangement joins TRBV18 to TRBJ2-5, with D uncertain. Trimming stripped 4 bases from V and 1 base from J, with 13 bases between. The CDR3 extends over 15 amino acids. Germline assignment: CDR1 KGHSH and CDR2 LQKENI. CDR3 amino acids: CASSLQPATQETQYF. The CDR3 nucleotides read TGTGCCAGCTCACTCCAGCCAGCTACCCAAGAGACCCAGTACTTC.

The chain links TRBV18 to TRBJ1-2; TRBD1 might be the D (6 bases). Germline assignment: CDR1 KGHSH and CDR2 LQKENI. Trimming shortened V by 2 bases and J by 8 bases, and 15 bases separated the two germline ends. The CDR3 consists of 14 residues. The CDR3 region is CASSPDLGAKGYTF. Here the CDR3 DNA reads TGTGCCAGCTCACCAGACTTGGGGGCGAAGGGCTACACCTTC.

The chain couples TRBV19 to TRBJ2-6; no clear D. Germline V gene data show CDR1 as LNHDA and CDR2 as SQIVND (reference sequence). V was trimmed by 5 bases and J by 3 bases, leaving 8 bases between them. This CDR3 region has 14 residues. In nucleotides, the CDR3 is TGTGCCAGTAGTCCAAAGGGTGGGGCCAACGTCCTGACTTTC. Amino acid sequence: CASSPKGGANVLTF.

The chain links TRBV6-6 to TRBJ1-5; 9 nucleotides agree with TRBD1. Germline trimming cut 7 bases from V and 7 bases from J; bases unmatched to any gene: 5. The CDR3 has 13 residues. Germline lookup yields CDR1 MNHNY and CDR2 SVGAGI (reference sequence). The CDR3 here is CASTPDRGQPQHF. The CDR3 bases are TGTGCCAGCACCCCGGACAGGGGACAGCCCCAGCATTTT.

V and J are TRBV6-1 and TRBJ2-1; D tentatively reads TRBD1 or TRBD2 (5 bases each). The CDR3 loop spans 14 amino acids. Germline loops: CDR1 MNHNS, CDR2 SASEGT. Trimming removed 0 bases from V and 12 bases from J, with 15 bases in between. CDR3 DNA: TGTGCCAGCAGTGAAGCTCGGGGCAAAAGGGGGCAGTTCTTC. Its translation: CASSEARGKRGQFF.

This sequence joins TRBV7-2 and TRBJ1-1; D possibly corresponds to TRBD1 (6 bases). V gave up 1 base and J gave up 2 bases, with 17 bases separating them. CDR1 and CDR2 (germline): SGHTA, FQGNSA. This CDR3 contains 17 residues. The CDR3 sequence is CASSLGIGGWKNTEAFF. The CDR3 DNA reads as TGTGCCAGCAGCTTAGGCATCGGGGGCTGGAAAAACACTGAAGCTTTCTTT.

This chain connects TRBV27 to TRBJ1-4; 7 bases fit TRBD1. Germline V gives CDR1 MNHEY, CDR2 SMNVEV (reference sequence). The CDR3 consists of 15 residues. With 5 bases clipped from V and 8 bases from J, the junction kept 11 bases outside the gene matches. In DNA form, the CDR3 reads TGTGCCAGCAGTCCTCGGACAGGCCTTCGAGAAAAACTGTTTTTT. Amino acid sequence: CASSPRTGLREKLFF.

The chain carries TRBV11-2 and TRBJ2-7, with 9 bases aligning to TRBD2. CDR1 and CDR2 from the germline V gene are SGHAT and FQNNGV. The CDR3 consists of 15 residues. V lost 2 bases to trimming and J lost 7 bases; unmatched junction nucleotides: 9. The CDR3 nucleotides read TGTGCCAGCAGCTTAAGGGGCGGGAGGGCCGGGGAGCAGTACTTC. Protein product: CASSLRGGRAGEQYF.

The chain combines TRBV6-1 with TRBJ1-5; 8 nucleotides align to TRBD1. This CDR3 spans 14 amino acids. V lost 6 bases to trimming and J lost 4 bases; unmatched junction nucleotides: 5. The germline V gene encodes CDR1 MNHNS and CDR2 SASEGT. CDR3 DNA: TGTGCCAGCAGAGGACAGGGAGGAAATCAGCCCCAGCATTTT. Translating gives CASRGQGGNQPQHF.

The gene calls are TRBV5-1 and TRBJ2-5; D gene uncertain. Germline V gene lookup returns CDR1 SGHRS and CDR2 YFSETQ. Trimming removed 0 bases from V and 5 bases from J, with 20 bases in between. The CDR3 is made up of 17 amino acids. The CDR3 region is CASSLEWNTPGRETQYF. In nucleotides, the CDR3 is TGCGCCAGCAGCTTGGAGTGGAACACACCCGGACGGGAGACCCAGTACTTC.

Only a few counts were recorded for this clone. This chain links TRBV19 with TRBJ2-1; 10 bases agree with TRBD1. CDR3 length: 16 amino acids. Per germline, CDR1 LNHDA and CDR2 SQIVND (reference sequence). V lost 4 bases, J lost 4 bases, and 7 bases stayed unmatched. The CDR3 here is CASSRPGQGPYNEQFF. For the CDR3, the DNA is TGTGCCAGTAGTAGGCCGGGACAGGGGCCGTACAATGAGCAGTTCTTC.

The J gene is TRBJ2-1, the V gene TRBV5-1; D remains ambiguous. Per germline, CDR1 SGHRS and CDR2 YFSETQ. V was clipped by 4 bases and J by 5 bases, with 10 bases between them. This CDR3 comprises 13 residues. DNA of the CDR3: TGCGCCAGCAGCCTTGGGATCGACAATGAGCAGTTCTTC. It translates to CASSLGIDNEQFF.

Only a few counts were recorded for this clone. The V call is TRBV2, the J call TRBJ2-7; TRBD2 matches at 7 bases. The germline gives CDR1 SNHLY, CDR2 FYNNEI. The CDR3 length is 13 residues. V dropped 4 bases and J dropped 6; count of bases not matched to a gene: 6. The CDR3 loop is CASSVAGAGEQYF. CDR3 DNA: TGTGCCAGCAGTGTGGCGGGAGCGGGCGAGCAGTACTTC. Filled out from reference TRBV2 and TRBJ2-7, the complete variable domain reads EPEVTQTPSHQVTQMGQEVILRCVPISNHLYFYWYRQILGQKVEFLVSFYNNEISEKSEIFDDQFSVERPDGSNFTLKIRSTKLEDSAMYFCASSVAGAGEQYFGPGTRLTVT.

The chain couples TRBV30 to TRBJ2-5; D possibly corresponds to TRBD1 (6 bases). The CDR3 has 14 amino acids. The germline V and J ends were trimmed by 2 bases and 5 bases, with 15 bases remaining between them. Germline assignment: CDR1 GTSNPN and CDR2 SVGIG (reference sequence). The chain's CDR3 is CAWSLQGSGETQYF. The CDR3, as DNA: TGTGCCTGGAGTCTACAGGGATCGGGTGAGACCCAGTACTTC.

This chain uses TRBV6-1 with TRBJ2-1; 8 bases are shared with TRBD2. The CDR3 extends over 14 amino acids. The germline V gene has CDR1 MNHNS and CDR2 SASEGT. V dropped 7 bases and J dropped 7; count of bases not matched to a gene: 9. CDR3 bases: TGTGCCAGCACTGAGACTAGCGACCGAAATGAGCAGTTCTTC. Amino acid sequence: CASTETSDRNEQFF.

CDR3 region: CASSDGGQGYKKLFF. For the CDR3, the DNA is TGTGCCAGCAGTGACGGTGGGCAGGGATACAAAAAACTGTTTTTT. The rearrangement uses TRBV25-1 and TRBJ1-4, with a weak D call TRBD1 (5 bases). V was pared by 3 bases and J by 9 bases, with 17 bases between. The CDR3 runs to 15 residues. Germline assignment: CDR1 MGHDK and CDR2 SYGVNS.

This clone was found a few times. The chain links TRBV5-5 to TRBJ2-5; no reliable D call. Trimming took off 3 bases at V and 0 bases at J, with 9 bases between the two ends. Germline CDR1 is SGHKS and CDR2 is YYEKEE (reference sequence). The CDR3 covers 14 residues. The CDR3 nucleotides read TGTGCCAGCAGCTCATCAACGTACCAAGAGACCCAGTACTTC. Protein sequence: CASSSSTYQETQYF.

The chain employs TRBV6-5 and TRBJ2-7; D ambiguous. The germline V gene encodes CDR1 MNHEY and CDR2 SVGAGI. Trimming removed 7 bases from V and 1 base from J, with 5 bases in between. This CDR3 comprises 11 residues. CDR3 protein: CASTQSYEQYF. The CDR3, as DNA: TGTGCCAGCACCCAGTCCTACGAGCAGTACTTC.

The V gene is TRBV6-4, the J gene TRBJ2-2; 9 bases are shared with TRBD2. The CDR3 length is 18 residues. The V gene's germline CDR1 is MRHNA and CDR2 SNTAGT. The V and J ends lost 0 bases and 4 bases, in that order; junction bases with no gene match: 9. The CDR3 sequence: CASSDSGLAGKATGELFF. The CDR3 coding sequence is TGTGCCAGCAGTGACTCGGGGCTAGCGGGGAAGGCCACCGGGGAGCTGTTTTTT.

This chain joins TRBV19 and TRBJ2-1, with 7 bases matching TRBD1. Germline V gene lookup returns CDR1 LNHDA and CDR2 SQIVND (reference sequence). The CDR3 runs 13 residues. The trim removed 7 bases at V and 8 bases at J, leaving 8 bases unmatched. Here the CDR3 DNA reads TGTGCCAGTAACCTCGGGACAGAGTATGAGCAGTTCTTC. This codes for CASNLGTEYEQFF.

Worth noting for this clone: The sample carries other DNA sequences with the same CDR3. This sequence joins TRBV19 and TRBJ2-7; D gene uncertain. CDR1 is LNHDA, CDR2 SQIVND, per germline (reference sequence). Trimming stripped 3 bases from V and 1 base from J, with 13 bases between. CDR3 length: 15 residues. CDR3 bases: TGTGCCAGTAGTATCGGTCCGGGCCAATCCTACGAGCAGTACTTC. It is translated as CASSIGPGQSYEQYF.

The V call is TRBV28, the J call TRBJ1-6, with unresolved D. The CDR3 loop spans 15 amino acids. Trimming took off 4 bases at V and 9 bases at J, with 16 bases between the two ends. Looked up from germline, CDR1 is MDHEN and CDR2 is SYDVKM. The CDR3 is CASSSRRTPSSPLHF. For the CDR3, the DNA is TGTGCCAGCAGTTCGAGACGCACCCCGAGTTCACCCCTCCACTTT.

Note on this clone: This likely stems from a read error, as it lies one base from a far larger clone. The sample holds other DNA sequences that translate to the same CDR3. This chain uses TRBV4-1 with TRBJ1-6; the D is unclear. The V end was cut by 0 bases, the J end by 6 bases, with 3 bases between. The CDR3 runs 13 residues. Germline CDR1 reads MGHRA; CDR2 reads YSYEKL. The CDR3 DNA sequence: TGCGCCAGCAGCCAAGATCCTAATTCACCCCTCCACTTT. This gives the protein CASSQDPNSPLHF.

This chain joins TRBV28 and TRBJ1-2; weak D call: TRBD1 (6 bases). The germline V gene encodes CDR1 MDHEN and CDR2 SYDVKM. V gave up 3 bases and J gave up 1 base, with 12 bases separating them. This CDR3 has 15 residues. This CDR3 reads CASSLGAGNNYGYTF. The CDR3, as DNA: TGTGCCAGCAGTTTGGGGGCAGGCAATAACTATGGCTACACCTTC.

The V and J genes are TRBV7-8 and TRBJ2-7; D gene uncertain. The V end lost 2 bases, the J end lost 5 bases, and 10 bases lay between the germline ends. The CDR3 is 13 amino acids. In germline, CDR1 is SGHVS, CDR2 FQNEAQ. CDR3 in DNA: TGTGCCAGCAGCTTATCGACGGTCCACGAGCAGTACTTC. Translation gives CASSLSTVHEQYF.

The chain combines TRBV28 with TRBJ2-2; TRBD1 might be the D (5 bases). The germline V gene has CDR1 MDHEN and CDR2 SYDVKM. The V end was cut by 8 bases, the J end by 7 bases, with 11 bases between. The CDR3 has 12 residues. This CDR3 is CASRRVDGELFF. The CDR3 DNA follows: TGTGCCAGCCGCAGGGTTGACGGGGAGCTGTTTTTT.

Here the CDR3 reads CASSQDRDRVLSGANVLTF. The CDR3 DNA sequence: TGCGCCAGCAGCCAAGACCGGGACAGAGTCCTCTCTGGGGCCAACGTCCTGACTTTC. This sequence joins TRBV4-1 and TRBJ2-6; 7 positions match TRBD1. CDR1 and CDR2 (germline): MGHRA, YSYEKL. The CDR3 extends over 19 amino acids. The V gene end was trimmed by 0 bases and the J gene end by 0 bases; junction bases not matched to a gene: 8.

This chain connects TRBV6-5 to TRBJ2-3; no clear D. The CDR3 length is 12 residues. The germline V and J ends were trimmed by 5 bases and 8 bases, with 11 bases remaining between them. Germline CDR1 and CDR2: MNHEY and SVGAGI. The DNA of the CDR3 is TGTGCCAGCAGTGACGTTGGGGTTACGCAGTATTTT. Its translation is CASSDVGVTQYF.

The CDR3 is CASSQGQDRVYGYTF. The DNA of the CDR3 is TGTGCCAGCAGCCAAGGCCAAGACAGAGTCTATGGCTACACCTTC. V is TRBV14 and J is TRBJ1-2, with a tentative D call TRBD1 (5 bases). This CDR3 spans 15 amino acids. Germline V gives CDR1 SGHDN, CDR2 FVKESK. V dropped 1 base and J dropped 4 bases, with 13 bases sitting between them.